These 20 T cell receptor beta chains were all obtained from the same sample, sequenced in a study of T cell responses to AZD1222 COVID-19 vaccine. The table came from immunoSEQ multiplex PCR; TCRdb's copy has only in-frame clones and leaves some out. The profile shows more than 95,000 clones, approximately 86% of them singletons. The specimen comprised peripheral blood, sampled 28 days after the second AZD1222 dose. The receptor source for this set is an adult who received the AZD1222 COVID-19 vaccine.

The chain is built from TRBV19 and TRBJ1-5; D remains unclear. Trimming took off 5 bases at V and 3 bases at J, with 17 bases between the two ends. Looked up from germline, CDR1 is LNHDA and CDR2 is SQIVND (reference sequence). The CDR3 totals 16 residues. Here the CDR3 DNA reads TGTGCCAGTAGTCCGAGCAGAAAACCCCCCAATCAGCCCCAGCATTTT. Its translation is CASSPSRKPPNQPQHF.

The CDR3 protein is CASRSGLGGYTF. The CDR3 nucleotides read TGTGCCAGCCGGTCCGGGCTAGGCGGCTACACCTTC. This sequence joins TRBV11-2 and TRBJ1-2; no clear D gene. V was shortened by 8 bases and J by 8 bases, with 15 bases between the two germline ends. CDR1 and CDR2 (germline): SGHAT, FQNNGV. The CDR3 totals 12 residues.

The J gene is TRBJ1-2, the V gene TRBV4-3; D is unresolved. Deletions cut 4 bases from V and 0 bases from J, with 15 bases between. The germline V gene encodes CDR1 LGHNA and CDR2 YSLEER. The CDR3 contains 16 residues. Here the CDR3 reads CASSPDWRQANYGYTF. The CDR3 nucleotides are TGCGCCAGCAGCCCGGATTGGCGGCAAGCTAACTATGGCTACACCTTC.

This chain joins TRBV9 and TRBJ1-4; no firm D call. From germline, CDR1 is SGDLS and CDR2 YYNGEE. The V and J ends lost 3 bases and 3 bases respectively, with 12 bases between them. The CDR3 covers 15 residues. The CDR3 here is CASSGLGSANEKLFF. The CDR3, as DNA: TGTGCCAGCAGCGGATTAGGGTCGGCTAATGAAAAACTGTTTTTT.

This chain connects TRBV2 to TRBJ2-5, with 7 bases aligning to TRBD1. Germline trimming cut 1 base from V and 4 bases from J; bases unmatched to any gene: 6. Germline CDR1 is SNHLY and CDR2 is FYNNEI. CDR3 size: 15 residues. The CDR3 region is CASSEDSGGGETQYF. For the CDR3, the DNA is TGTGCCAGCAGTGAAGACTCAGGGGGTGGAGAGACCCAGTACTTC.

This chain joins TRBV7-2 and TRBJ2-4, with D perhaps given as TRBD1 or TRBD2 (5 bases each). The CDR3 consists of 14 residues. The V end lost 5 bases, the J end lost 8 bases, and 16 bases lay between the germline ends. The germline V gene encodes CDR1 SGHTA and CDR2 FQGNSA. This CDR3 is CASSRVRVGDIQYF. The CDR3 bases are TGTGCCAGCAGCCGGGTGCGGGTAGGGGACATTCAGTACTTC.

This clone has a handful of counts. The chain carries TRBV27 and TRBJ2-1; TRBD2 matches 7 bases. This CDR3 comprises 14 residues. J gave up 0 bases and V 8 bases, and 4 bases lay outside the gene matches. CDR1 is MNHEY and CDR2 is SMNVEV in the germline V gene (reference sequence). The CDR3 spells CASSRGGSYNEQFF. DNA of the CDR3: TGTGCCAGCTCCCGCGGGGGCTCCTACAATGAGCAGTTCTTC.

The V gene is TRBV5-1, the J gene TRBJ2-5; D gene uncertain. Per germline, CDR1 SGHRS and CDR2 YFSETQ. The V end lost 0 bases, the J end lost 2 bases, and 11 bases lay between the germline ends. This CDR3 has 15 residues. CDR3 sequence reads: CASSLGHSTQETQYF. The CDR3, as DNA: TGCGCCAGCAGCTTGGGCCATAGCACTCAAGAGACCCAGTACTTC.

This chain links TRBV24-1 with TRBJ1-2; perhaps TRBD1 as D (5 bases). Trimming removed 4 bases from V and 7 bases from J, with 21 bases in between. Germline V lookup: CDR1 KGHDR, CDR2 SFDVKD. The CDR3 spans 16 residues. CDR3: CATSESGTVGDLGYTF. The CDR3, as DNA: TGTGCCACCAGTGAATCCGGGACGGTAGGAGATCTTGGCTACACCTTC.

The rearrangement links TRBV27 to TRBJ1-4, with TRBD1 matching over 8 bases. The germline V gene has CDR1 MNHEY and CDR2 SMNVEV (reference sequence). The CDR3 covers 16 residues. With V trimmed by 5 bases and J by 8 bases, 13 bases remained unmatched. The CDR3 protein is CASSNSGGAIREKLFF. The CDR3 region has the DNA TGTGCCAGCAGTAACTCAGGGGGCGCGATCAGGGAAAAACTGTTTTTT.

This sequence joins TRBV14 and TRBJ2-3; 8 bases are shared with TRBD2. Per germline, CDR1 SGHDN and CDR2 FVKESK. The J segment lost 6 bases and the V segment lost 4 bases, leaving 9 bases of the junction unmatched. This CDR3 has 15 amino acids. CDR3 in amino acids: CASSPWTSRGDTQYF. CDR3 DNA: TGTGCCAGCAGCCCCTGGACTAGCAGGGGTGATACGCAGTATTTT.

This chain uses TRBV28 with TRBJ1-2, with D possibly TRBD1 on 6 matching bases. V was trimmed by 11 bases and J by 3 bases, leaving 22 bases between them. Germline loops: CDR1 MDHEN, CDR2 SYDVKM. The CDR3 is made up of 15 amino acids. The CDR3 here is CASLAGGLGDYGYTF. Written as DNA, the CDR3 is TGTGCCTCCTTAGCGGGGGGGCTCGGGGACTATGGCTACACCTTC.

The chain links TRBV7-9 to TRBJ2-2; 8 bases map to TRBD1. This CDR3 is built from 15 residues. With 9 bases clipped from V and 4 bases from J, the junction kept 10 bases outside the gene matches. The germline V gene encodes CDR1 SEHNR and CDR2 FQNEAQ (reference sequence). The CDR3 sequence is CASSRQGAGTGELFF. CDR3 bases: TGTGCCAGTAGCCGTCAGGGGGCTGGCACCGGGGAGCTGTTTTTT.

This chain uses TRBV5-1 with TRBJ2-7; 8 bases are shared with TRBD1. V lost 5 bases to trimming and J lost 6 bases; unmatched junction nucleotides: 4. The CDR3 runs 12 residues. CDR1 is SGHRS and CDR2 is YFSETQ in the germline V gene. CDR3 amino acids: CASRQGVTEQYF. In DNA, the CDR3 is TGCGCCAGCAGACAGGGGGTTACCGAGCAGTACTTC. Together with reference TRBV5-1 and TRBJ2-7, the CDR3 gives the full variable domain: KAGVTQTPRYLIKTRGQQVTLSCSPISGHRSVSWYQQTPGQGLQFLFEYFSETQRNKGNFPGRFSGRQFSNSRSEMNVSTLELGDSALYLCASRQGVTEQYFGPGTRLTVT.

This clone was recorded once. V and J are TRBV5-4 and TRBJ1-3; TRBD1 agrees at 7 bases. The CDR3 runs 14 residues. CDR1 and CDR2 (germline): SGHNT, YYREEE (reference sequence). V shed 4 bases, J shed 2 bases, and the junction held 3 bases outside the gene matches. The DNA of the CDR3 is TGTGCCAGCAGCCCACAGGGGACTGGAAACACCATATATTTT. Translating it yields CASSPQGTGNTIYF.

This clone was seen a few times. V usage is TRBV5-1 and J usage is TRBJ2-3, with 7 bases aligning to TRBD1. The CDR3 runs 15 residues. The germline V gene encodes CDR1 SGHRS and CDR2 YFSETQ. V was clipped by 0 bases and J by 4 bases; unmatched bases: 5. The chain's CDR3 is CASSLGSTGADTQYF. DNA of the CDR3: TGCGCCAGCAGCTTGGGAAGCACAGGGGCAGATACGCAGTATTTT.

The chain links TRBV7-9 to TRBJ1-2; 7 nucleotides line up with TRBD1. Trimming at V came to 3 bases and at J to 6 bases, leaving 7 bases not matched to a gene. Germline values: CDR1 SEHNR, CDR2 FQNEAQ (reference sequence). The CDR3 is made up of 14 amino acids. CDR3 region: CASSFHRGGDGYTF. The CDR3 DNA reads as TGTGCCAGCAGCTTTCACAGGGGCGGTGATGGCTACACCTTC.

This clone was detected a few times. The chain couples TRBV5-4 to TRBJ1-1; D is unresolved. The CDR3 consists of 16 residues. Trimming took 1 base from V and 5 from J, leaving 18 bases between them. CDR1 is SGHNT, CDR2 YYREEE, per germline (reference sequence). The CDR3 protein is CASSLSPSKTATEAFF. In DNA, the CDR3 is TGTGCCAGCAGCTTGTCCCCCAGCAAGACGGCTACTGAAGCTTTCTTT. Looking up the rest from reference TRBV5-4 and TRBJ1-1 gives the full variable domain: ETGVTQSPTHLIKTRGQQVTLRCSSQSGHNTVSWYQQALGQGPQFIFQYYREEENGRGNFPPRFSGLQFPNYSSELNVNALELDDSALYLCASSLSPSKTATEAFFGQGTRLTVV.

V gene TRBV28 combines with J gene TRBJ1-2, with a tentative D call TRBD1 (5 bases). Germline CDR1 and CDR2: MDHEN and SYDVKM. The CDR3 length is 16 residues. V was shortened by 1 base and J by 5 bases, with 17 bases between the two germline ends. CDR3 DNA: TGTGCCAGCAGTTTATCGCCGGTTGCGGGGCCTTATGGCTACACCTTC. Encoded protein: CASSLSPVAGPYGYTF.

This sequence joins TRBV9 and TRBJ2-1; 10 bases align to TRBD2. Germline CDR1 and CDR2: SGDLS and YYNGEE. CDR3 length: 15 residues. Germline trimming cut 4 bases from V and 8 bases from J; bases unmatched to any gene: 9. The CDR3 DNA reads as TGTGCCAGCAGCCCGGCGGGACTAGCGAATCATGAGCAGTTCTTC. Its translation is CASSPAGLANHEQFF.